This T cell receptor beta chain was recorded in a study of blood T cell repertoires in COVID-19. About the study: Collection of acute and convalescent COVID-19 samples took place in the United States, Italy and Spain. From T cells, B-cell-depleted T cells, or PBMCs came the material, which was cDNA or gDNA.

V was clipped by 4 bases and J by 3 bases, with 6 bases between them. This CDR3 contains 12 residues. Germline CDR1 and CDR2: MNHEY and SVGEGT. Authors' processing steps: By means of reference gene primer amplification, nucleated cell counts were estimated. Assay: immunoSEQ multiplex PCR; the TCRdb copy retains only in-frame clones and omits some. For V, J and clone size, that table is used; D and trimming come from the DNA. The data contain around 180,000 clones, under 80% of them singletons. The TCR sequence derives from a woman of 80 years or more with acute or convalescent COVID-19. Sequenced input: peripheral blood. The chain is built from TRBV6-2 or TRBV6-3 and TRBJ1-2, with a tentative D call TRBD1 (5 bases). In DNA form, the CDR3 reads TGTGCCAGCAGTTCACAGGACTATGGCTACACCTTC. Translation: CASSSQDYGYTF.